Listed below are T cell receptor beta chains from one sample, sequenced in a study of T cells in Graves' hyperthyroidism and ophthalmopathy. Each CDR3 protein gets one entry after TCRdb re-called the multiplex PCR reads with MiXCR. This table holds about 760,000 distinct CDR3 sequences, around a third found once. The sample comprised blood. The receptors derive from a woman aged 40 to 55 with Graves' hyperthyroidism. Both conserved end residues are part of each CDR3. A D gene is named only where the DNA matches it firmly. Rows may omit the clone size; those that give it use once, few, many or a size class.

D gene: .; V gene: TRBV13; J gene: TRBJ1-2; clone size: .; CDR3 DNA: TGTGCCAGCAGCTTCTCCCAACAGCCTAACTATGGCTACACCTTC; CDR3 protein: CASSFSQQPNYGYTF
D gene: TRBD2; V gene: TRBV6-1; J gene: TRBJ2-2; clone size: .; CDR3 DNA: TGTGCCAGCACGGGCAGCGGGAGGACCAACACCGGGGAGCTGTTTTTT; CDR3 protein: CASTGSGRTNTGELFF
D gene: .; V gene: TRBV10-2; J gene: TRBJ1-5; clone size: .; CDR3 DNA: TGCGCCAGCAGTGAGTCGGTACGAAGCAATCAGCCCCAGCATTTT; CDR3 protein: CASSESVRSNQPQHF
D gene: TRBD1; V gene: TRBV12-3/TRBV12-4; J gene: TRBJ1-1; clone size: many; CDR3 DNA: TGTGCCAGCAGTTCGTCCGGACAGGGCGTCCTCCAATCCTTGGGGGCTTTCTTT; CDR3 protein: CASSSSGQGVLQSLGAFF
D gene: TRBD1; V gene: TRBV6-6; J gene: TRBJ1-4; clone size: .; CDR3 DNA: TGTGCCAGCACCCATCCGGGACAGGGGGCGAAGAATGAAAAACTGTTTTTT; CDR3 protein: CASTHPGQGAKNEKLFF
D gene: TRBD1; V gene: TRBV9; J gene: TRBJ2-5; clone size: few; CDR3 DNA: TGTGCCAGCAGCTCATACACGGACCCACAGGGGGAGACCCAGTACTTC; CDR3 protein: CASSSYTDPQGETQYF
D gene: .; V gene: TRBV4-1; J gene: TRBJ1-3; clone size: .; CDR3 DNA: TGCGCCAGCAGCCTCCAACCAATGGCAGGGGCGTCTGGAAACACCATATATTTT; CDR3 protein: CASSLQPMAGASGNTIYF
D gene: .; V gene: TRBV10-3; J gene: TRBJ1-1; clone size: .; CDR3 DNA: TGTGCCAGCAGTGAGGGGTATGTGAGCACTGAAGCTTTCTTT; CDR3 protein: CASSEGYVSTEAFF
D gene: .; V gene: TRBV20-1; J gene: TRBJ2-5; clone size: .; CDR3 DNA: TGCAGCGCGGAACAGCGGGAGACCCAGTACTTC; CDR3 protein: CSAEQRETQYF
D gene: .; V gene: TRBV7-2; J gene: TRBJ2-7; clone size: .; CDR3 DNA: TGTGCCAGCAGCTTAGTATCCACCTCCTACGAGCAGTACTTC; CDR3 protein: CASSLVSTSYEQYF
D gene: TRBD2; V gene: TRBV10-3; J gene: TRBJ2-2; clone size: many; CDR3 DNA: TGTGCCATCAGCCCACTAGCGGGGATGAACACCGGGGAGCTGTTTTTT; CDR3 protein: CAISPLAGMNTGELFF
D gene: .; V gene: TRBV5-4; J gene: TRBJ2-5; clone size: few; CDR3 DNA: TGTGCCCGACACCTCCGGAAACTTAAGGAGACCCAGTACTTC; CDR3 protein: CARHLRKLKETQYF
D gene: TRBD1; V gene: TRBV10-2; J gene: TRBJ1-1; clone size: many; CDR3 DNA: TGCGCCAGCAGTCACACAGGGGCGAGGGACACTGAAGCTTTCTTT; CDR3 protein: CASSHTGARDTEAFF
D gene: .; V gene: TRBV19; J gene: TRBJ2-5; clone size: .; CDR3 DNA: TGTGCCAGTAGTATAGGAGGGACTGCGCGGGAGACCCAGTACTTC; CDR3 protein: CASSIGGTARETQYF
D gene: TRBD1; V gene: TRBV6-2/TRBV6-3; J gene: TRBJ2-7; clone size: few; CDR3 DNA: TGTGCCAGCAGGCGATCCGGGACAGGGGGCTACGAGCAGTACTTC; CDR3 protein: CASRRSGTGGYEQYF
D gene: .; V gene: TRBV6-5; J gene: TRBJ1-1; clone size: many; CDR3 DNA: TGTGCCAGCCAGCGGACACAGAACACTGAAGCTTTCTTT; CDR3 protein: CASQRTQNTEAFF
D gene: .; V gene: TRBV11-2; J gene: TRBJ1-1; clone size: .; CDR3 DNA: TGTGCCAGCAGCTCCATAATAAACACTGAAGCTTTCTTT; CDR3 protein: CASSSIINTEAFF
D gene: .; V gene: TRBV13; J gene: TRBJ2-7; clone size: many; CDR3 DNA: TGTGCCAGCAGCTTCAGTTTGCCCTCCTACGAGCAGTACTTC; CDR3 protein: CASSFSLPSYEQYF
D gene: .; V gene: TRBV2; J gene: TRBJ2-2; clone size: many; CDR3 DNA: TGTGCCAGTAGACAGAACACCGGGGAGCTGTTTTTT; CDR3 protein: CASRQNTGELFF
D gene: .; V gene: TRBV6-1; J gene: TRBJ2-7; clone size: .; CDR3 DNA: TGTGCCAGCGCCAACCGGGAGAGCATTAATTTATCCTACGAGCAGTACTTC; CDR3 protein: CASANRESINLSYEQYF
D gene: TRBD2; V gene: TRBV25-1; J gene: TRBJ2-2; clone size: .; CDR3 DNA: TGTGCCACTGCCGGGACTAGGAGCGGGGAGCTGTTTTTT; CDR3 protein: CATAGTRSGELFF
D gene: .; V gene: TRBV12-3/TRBV12-4; J gene: TRBJ2-5; clone size: few; CDR3 DNA: TGTGCCAGCAGGTCTGGGGGGGCCGGAGAGACCCAGTACTTC; CDR3 protein: CASRSGGAGETQYF
D gene: TRBD2; V gene: TRBV15; J gene: TRBJ2-5; clone size: .; CDR3 DNA: TGTGCCACCAGCAGTGCTATGGGGCTAGCGGGGAAAGAGACCCAGTACTTC; CDR3 protein: CATSSAMGLAGKETQYF
D gene: .; V gene: TRBV5-1; J gene: TRBJ2-7; clone size: .; CDR3 DNA: TGCGCCAGCAGCTTGGGAGGGATCTCCTACGAGCAGTACTTC; CDR3 protein: CASSLGGISYEQYF
D gene: TRBD2; V gene: TRBV10-3; J gene: TRBJ2-1; clone size: .; CDR3 DNA: TGTGCCACAGGCGGGGGGCCGTCGTTGACAGGCAATGAGCAGTTCTTC; CDR3 protein: CATGGGPSLTGNEQFF
D gene: .; V gene: TRBV5-1; J gene: TRBJ1-1; clone size: .; CDR3 DNA: TGCGCCAGCAGCCTACGGGGGGGCTCGAGCACTGAAGCTTTCTTT; CDR3 protein: CASSLRGGSSTEAFF
D gene: .; V gene: TRBV12-3/TRBV12-4; J gene: TRBJ2-2; clone size: .; CDR3 DNA: TGTGCCAGCAGTTTCTTTCCTAGGGAATACACCGGGGAGCTGTTTTTT; CDR3 protein: CASSFFPREYTGELFF
D gene: .; V gene: TRBV19; J gene: TRBJ2-2; clone size: .; CDR3 DNA: TGTGCCACCGGGCAACAAAACACCGGGGAGCTGTTTTTT; CDR3 protein: CATGQQNTGELFF
D gene: .; V gene: TRBV20-1; J gene: TRBJ2-7; clone size: many; CDR3 DNA: TGCAGTGCTAGACCCCTCCTGGCTAGTCGCTCCTACGAGCAGTACTTC; CDR3 protein: CSARPLLASRSYEQYF
D gene: TRBD1; V gene: TRBV5-1; J gene: TRBJ1-2; clone size: .; CDR3 DNA: TGTGCCAGCAGCGGAGCAACAGGGGGCTTCTATGGCTACACCTTC; CDR3 protein: CASSGATGGFYGYTF
D gene: TRBD1; V gene: TRBV4-3; J gene: TRBJ2-6; clone size: .; CDR3 DNA: TGCGCCAGCAGCCAAGGCAGCAGGGGGAGCTCTGGGGCCAACGTCCTGACTTTC; CDR3 protein: CASSQGSRGSSGANVLTF
D gene: .; V gene: TRBV7-3; J gene: TRBJ2-7; clone size: many; CDR3 DNA: TGTGCCAGCAGACGCCGTACTGGGGCCGGGGGTTACGAGCAGTACTTC; CDR3 protein: CASRRRTGAGGYEQYF
D gene: .; V gene: TRBV7-9; J gene: TRBJ1-2; clone size: many; CDR3 DNA: TGTGCCAGCAGCTTGGGGCTAAACTATGGCTACACCTTC; CDR3 protein: CASSLGLNYGYTF
D gene: .; V gene: TRBV19; J gene: TRBJ1-5; clone size: many; CDR3 DNA: TGTGCCAGTCGTTCCTTCCGGGATCAGCCCCAGCATTTT; CDR3 protein: CASRSFRDQPQHF
D gene: .; V gene: TRBV19; J gene: TRBJ2-7; clone size: .; CDR3 DNA: TGTGCCAGTAGTATGAGGGGCACAGTGAGCGAGCAGTACTTC; CDR3 protein: CASSMRGTVSEQYF
D gene: TRBD1; V gene: TRBV6-1; J gene: TRBJ1-1; clone size: .; CDR3 DNA: TGTGCCAGCAGCAAGGACAGGGGCCTCATGAACACTGAAGCTTTCTTT; CDR3 protein: CASSKDRGLMNTEAFF
D gene: .; V gene: TRBV6-5; J gene: TRBJ1-1; clone size: .; CDR3 DNA: TGTGCCAGCAGTTTCGCCGGGCAGAACACTGAAGCTTTCTTT; CDR3 protein: CASSFAGQNTEAFF
D gene: .; V gene: TRBV7-2; J gene: TRBJ1-1; clone size: many; CDR3 DNA: TGTGCCAGCAGCGTCTCCCCAGGGAACACTGAAGCTTTCTTT; CDR3 protein: CASSVSPGNTEAFF
D gene: TRBD2; V gene: TRBV7-2; J gene: TRBJ2-7; clone size: .; CDR3 DNA: TGTGCCAGCAGCTTAGGCGGGAGTTCAAATGAGCAGTACTTC; CDR3 protein: CASSLGGSSNEQYF
D gene: .; V gene: TRBV4-3; J gene: TRBJ1-4; clone size: .; CDR3 DNA: TGCGCCAGCAGCCAAACCCTTCCGGCAGCAGGACTGTTTTTT; CDR3 protein: CASSQTLPAAGLFF
D gene: .; V gene: TRBV10-3; J gene: TRBJ2-6; clone size: .; CDR3 DNA: TGTGCCATCAGGGGATCTGGGGGCAACGTCCTGACTTTC; CDR3 protein: CAIRGSGGNVLTF
D gene: .; V gene: TRBV4-3; J gene: TRBJ2-7; clone size: many; CDR3 DNA: TGCGCCAGCAGCCATAGCTGGGGAACCTACGAGCAGTACTTC; CDR3 protein: CASSHSWGTYEQYF